The rows below give T cell receptor beta chains drawn from one sample of a study of early T cells in non-severe SARS-CoV-2 infection. TCRdb passed the 5' RACE reads through MiXCR, listing each CDR3 protein once. The sample lists approximately 58,000 distinct CDR3 sequences; 12% were seen once. This specimen was whole blood, taken at baseline. The receptors come from an adult who was a healthcare worker with PCR-confirmed SARS-CoV-2 infection or an uninfected control (not recorded which). Each CDR3 is given with its conserved first and last residue. Fields, in order: clone size, D gene, J gene, V gene, CDR3 DNA, CDR3 protein. The D gene is left open where the match is weak. Only some rows state a clone size, as once, few, many or a class for expanded clones.

>-|TRBD1|TRBJ1-4|TRBV6-6
TGTGCCAGCAGTTTTGAAGGACAGGGGGAAAAACTGTTTTTT
CASSFEGQGEKLFF
>-|-|TRBJ2-7|TRBV25-1
TGTGCCAGTAGGAGCCAGAAACACGAGCAGTACTTC
CASRSQKHEQYF
>-|-|TRBJ2-7|TRBV27
TGTGCCAGCCGGTTGGGGGTGGACTACGAGCAGTACTTC
CASRLGVDYEQYF
>few|TRBD2|TRBJ2-5|TRBV11-2
TGTGCCAGCAGCTTTTCGCGGGAGGAGACCCAGTACTTC
CASSFSREETQYF
>many|-|TRBJ2-4|TRBV11-2
TGTGCCAGCAGCCTGAGCGAGGGGGACTTTGACATTCAGTACTTC
CASSLSEGDFDIQYF
>many|TRBD2|TRBJ2-7|TRBV14
TGTGCCAGCAGCCAAGCCGGGACTAGGTCCCACGAGCAGTACTTC
CASSQAGTRSHEQYF
>-|-|TRBJ2-6|TRBV27
TGTGCCAGCAGTTTACGGGCAGCCCCCTCTGGGGCCAACGTCCTGACTTTC
CASSLRAAPSGANVLTF
>many|TRBD1|TRBJ1-1|TRBV5-1
TGCGCCAGCAGCTTCAGACAGGGAGCCATGAACACTGAAGCTTTCTTT
CASSFRQGAMNTEAFF
>few|-|TRBJ2-6|TRBV7-9
TGTGCCTGTACATCTGGGGCCAACGTCCTGACTTTC
CACTSGANVLTF
>many|TRBD1|TRBJ1-2|TRBV7-9
TGTGCCAGCAGCCTAAGGGACAGGCTAGACGGCTACACCTTC
CASSLRDRLDGYTF
>few|-|TRBJ1-1|TRBV7-9
TGTGCCAGCAGCCAGGGACGGGTTGAAGCTTTCTTT
CASSQGRVEAFF
>few|-|TRBJ2-7|TRBV20-1
TGCAGTGCCACGCCCGGGACGGGCTACGAGCAGTACTTC
CSATPGTGYEQYF
>-|-|TRBJ1-2|TRBV5-6
TGTGCCAGCAGCTTGAGGGCTGCGGTCAACTATGGCTACACCTTC
CASSLRAAVNYGYTF
>few|-|TRBJ1-1|TRBV7-3
TGTGCCAGCAGCTTAACTCAGTGGACTGAAGCTTTCTTT
CASSLTQWTEAFF
>many|-|TRBJ1-2|TRBV12-3/TRBV12-4
TGTGCCAGCAGCCCCATCCGTCCGGGGGGCTACACCTTC
CASSPIRPGGYTF
>-|TRBD1|TRBJ2-1|TRBV12-3/TRBV12-4
TGTGCCAGCAGTACACAGGGGGTCTACAATGAGCAGTTCTTC
CASSTQGVYNEQFF
>few|-|TRBJ2-1|TRBV7-6
TGTGCCAGCAGCTTAGTCGAGGGGCGCAGGCAGTTCTTC
CASSLVEGRRQFF
>-|TRBD2|TRBJ2-7|TRBV6-6
TGTGCCAGCAGTTCCGGAAGCGGGAGGGCCTTCGACGAGCAGTACTTC
CASSSGSGRAFDEQYF
>many|-|TRBJ2-2|TRBV5-6
TGTGCCAGCAGCTTTCAGAGTGGCGGGGAGCTGTTTTTT
CASSFQSGGELFF
>many|TRBD2|TRBJ2-7|TRBV20-1
TGCAGTGCCGGAAGGGCTAGCGGGGGCTCCTACGAGCAGTACTTC
CSAGRASGGSYEQYF
>many|-|TRBJ2-1|TRBV6-2/TRBV6-3
TGTGCCAGCAGTTACCGGGACTACAATGAGCAGTTCTTC
CASSYRDYNEQFF
>-|TRBD2|TRBJ2-1|TRBV27
TGTGCCAGCAGTTTAGAGGGGCTAGCGGTTGAGCAGTTCTTC
CASSLEGLAVEQFF
>many|-|TRBJ1-1|TRBV6-4
TGTGCCAGCAGTGACTCAGAAAACACTGAAGCTTTCTTT
CASSDSENTEAFF
>-|TRBD2|TRBJ2-3|TRBV7-2
TGTGCCAGCAGCTTAGGCGGGAGTCTAAGTACGCAGTATTTT
CASSLGGSLSTQYF